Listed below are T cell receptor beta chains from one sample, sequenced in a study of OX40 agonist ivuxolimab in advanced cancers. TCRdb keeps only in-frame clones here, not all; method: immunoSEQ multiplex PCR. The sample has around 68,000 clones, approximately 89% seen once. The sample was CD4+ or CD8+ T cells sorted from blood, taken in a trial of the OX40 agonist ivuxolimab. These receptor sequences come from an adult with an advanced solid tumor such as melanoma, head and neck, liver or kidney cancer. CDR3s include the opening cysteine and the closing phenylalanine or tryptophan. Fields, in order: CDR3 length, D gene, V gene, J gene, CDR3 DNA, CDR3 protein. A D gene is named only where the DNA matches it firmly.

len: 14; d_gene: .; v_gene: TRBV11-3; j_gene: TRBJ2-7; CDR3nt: TGTGCCAGCAGATCGGGACACTCCTCCTACGAGCAGTACTTC; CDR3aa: CASRSGHSSYEQYF
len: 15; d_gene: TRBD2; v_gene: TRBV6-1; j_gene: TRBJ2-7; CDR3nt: TGTGCCAGCAGGCGACTAGCGGGGACTTTCGACGAGCAGTACTTC; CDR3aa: CASRRLAGTFDEQYF
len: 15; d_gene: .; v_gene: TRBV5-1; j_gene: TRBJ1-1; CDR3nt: TGCGCCAGCAGCTTGATCTTCGGGGGAAGTACTGAAGCTTTCTTT; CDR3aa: CASSLIFGGSTEAFF
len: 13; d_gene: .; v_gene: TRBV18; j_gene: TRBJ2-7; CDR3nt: TGTGCCAGCTCACCCAGGGAGGGGGGCGAGCAGTACTTC; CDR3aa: CASSPREGGEQYF
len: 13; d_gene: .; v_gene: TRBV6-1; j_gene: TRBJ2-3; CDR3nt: TGTGCCAGCAGTCCCTGGGGTTTAGATACGCAGTATTTT; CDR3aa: CASSPWGLDTQYF
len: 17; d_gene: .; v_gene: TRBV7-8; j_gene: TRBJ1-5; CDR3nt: TGTGCCAGCAGCCCTCAAGTCCGACAGTTCGGAAATCAGCCCCAGCATTTT; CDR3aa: CASSPQVRQFGNQPQHF
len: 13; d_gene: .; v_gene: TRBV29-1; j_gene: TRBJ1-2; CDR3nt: TGCAGCGTAGAGAGGGGAACTACCTATGGCTACACCTTC; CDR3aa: CSVERGTTYGYTF
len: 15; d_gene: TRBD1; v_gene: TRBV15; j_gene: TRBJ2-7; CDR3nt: TGTGCCACCAGCAGAGGAGGGACAGGGGCCCTCGAGCAGTACTTC; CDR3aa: CATSRGGTGALEQYF
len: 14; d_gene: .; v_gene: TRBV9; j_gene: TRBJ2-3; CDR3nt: TGTGCCAGCAGCGTAGGTAGTAAGCCGGATACGCAGTATTTT; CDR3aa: CASSVGSKPDTQYF
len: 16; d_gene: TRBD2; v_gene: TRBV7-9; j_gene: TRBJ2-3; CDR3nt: TGTGCCAGCAGCTTAGGTCCTAGCGGGGGAACAGATACGCAGTATTTT; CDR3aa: CASSLGPSGGTDTQYF
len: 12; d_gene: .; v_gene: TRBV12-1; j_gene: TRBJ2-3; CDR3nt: TGTGCCAGCAGTCAACTAGCGGATACGCAGTATTTT; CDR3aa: CASSQLADTQYF
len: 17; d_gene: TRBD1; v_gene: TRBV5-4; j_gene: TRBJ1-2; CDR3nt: TGTGCCAGCAGCCGCACAGGGGCCATCCTTGAAGATGATGACTACACCTTC; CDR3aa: CASSRTGAILEDDDYTF
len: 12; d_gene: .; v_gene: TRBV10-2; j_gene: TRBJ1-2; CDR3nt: TGCGCCAGCAGTAAACAAAACTATGGCTACACCTTC; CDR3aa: CASSKQNYGYTF
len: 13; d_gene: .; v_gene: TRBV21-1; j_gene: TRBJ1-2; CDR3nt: TGTGCCAGCAGCAAAGAACAAAGGGGTGGCTACACCTTC; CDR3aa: CASSKEQRGGYTF
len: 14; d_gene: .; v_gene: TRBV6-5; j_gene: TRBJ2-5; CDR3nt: TGTGCCAGCAGCGAACACCGGTACCAAGAGACCCAGTACTTC; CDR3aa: CASSEHRYQETQYF